Sequencing of this T cell receptor beta chain was carried out in a study of T cells after yellow fever vaccination. As for the study in general: Preparing low-cell-number fractions relied on SMART-Seq v4 Ultra Low Input. Whole-study results and caveats: Any FACS-sorted repertoire could hold abundant clonotypes that contaminate it from the bulk population. Primary-vaccination clones mostly resurfaced post-booster (around 96% CD4, around 88% CD8).

V was shortened by 3 bases and J by 2 bases, with 10 bases between the two germline ends. CDR3 size: 15 residues. Germline CDR1 reads LNHDA; CDR2 reads SQIVND (reference sequence). Turning to this clonotype: The antigen remains unidentified.

Conversion of TCR transcripts into cDNA relied on 5'RACE template switching, which added a universal primer site and UMIs. From the 5' RACE reads, TCRdb called clonotypes with MiXCR, one entry per CDR3 protein. The table shows a few hundred thousand distinct CDR3 sequences, with about a fifth occurring only once. The sample here was PBMCs, taken 15 days after the yellow fever booster vaccination. This receptor was obtained from a man aged 25 to 40 who received the YFV17D yellow fever vaccine. This chain uses TRBV19 with TRBJ2-2; TRBD2 is a possible D gene (6 bases). As DNA, the CDR3 is TGTGCCAGTAGTATGGTAGCGGTCAACACCGGGGAGCTGTTTTTT. This gives the protein CASSMVAVNTGELFF.